Presented here are 14 T cell receptor beta chains from one specimen sequenced in a study of Graves' ophthalmopathy and Graves' hyperthyroidism. Using RNA transcripts, the TCR beta CDR3 regions were amplified. Following a first-round RT-PCR that used HTBI primers, a second-round multiplex PCR was carried out. Via MiXCR, TCRdb re-called the multiplex PCR reads, giving one row per CDR3 protein. The sample consists of approximately 160,000 distinct CDR3 sequences, approximately 40% of them appearing once. Sequenced material: peripheral blood. These TCRs come from a woman aged 40 to 55 with Graves' ophthalmopathy.

The chain is built from TRBV27 and TRBJ2-7; 8 bases map to TRBD1. J lost 5 bases, V lost 4 bases, and 7 bases had no gene match. CDR3 length equals 14 residues. CDR1 is MNHEY and CDR2 is SMNVEV in the germline V gene (reference sequence). CDR3 nucleotide sequence: TGTGCCAGCAGTTCCGAGGACAGGGCCCACGAGCAGTACTTC. Amino acids: CASSSEDRAHEQYF.

V usage is TRBV19 and J usage is TRBJ1-5, with D possibly TRBD1 on 5 matching bases. The V and J ends lost 7 bases and 5 bases respectively, with 15 bases between them. This CDR3 is built from 14 residues. Germline values: CDR1 LNHDA, CDR2 SQIVND (reference sequence). CDR3 in amino acids: CASTLGRYYQPQHF. The CDR3, as DNA: TGTGCCAGTACCCTGGGACGGTATTATCAGCCCCAGCATTTT.

This clonotype came up many times. The chain joins TRBV7-9 to TRBJ2-7; D may match TRBD1 or TRBD2 (5 bases each). Trimming removed 5 bases at V and 9 bases at J, with 11 bases between. Germline V gene data show CDR1 as SEHNR and CDR2 as FQNEAQ (reference sequence). This CDR3 has 11 amino acids. CDR3 residues: CASSQGPGQYF. The CDR3, as DNA: TGTGCCAGCAGCCAGGGACCAGGGCAGTACTTC.

This chain joins TRBV7-3 and TRBJ1-6; D may be TRBD1 (5 bases). This CDR3 contains 15 residues. From germline, CDR1 is SGHTA and CDR2 FQGTGA. V was shortened by 0 bases and J by 5 bases, with 8 bases between the two germline ends. CDR3 DNA: TGTGCCAGCAGCTTAACCGGGACCAATAATTCACCCCTCCACTTT. This gives the protein CASSLTGTNNSPLHF.

The gene calls are TRBV27 and TRBJ2-7; D is unresolved. Germline lookup yields CDR1 MNHEY and CDR2 SMNVEV (reference sequence). CDR3 length: 14 residues. V gave up 6 bases and J gave up 3 bases, with 15 bases separating them. CDR3 DNA: TGTGCCAGCAGAGACCGGGCCCTAGGCTACGAGCAGTACTTC. This codes for CASRDRALGYEQYF.

This clonotype was seen at least ten times. V is TRBV6-5 and J is TRBJ1-1; 11 nucleotides match TRBD1. The CDR3 is 16 residues long. The junction had 12 bases not matched to a gene; V was cut back by 4 bases and J by 8 bases. Germline CDR1 MNHEY, CDR2 SVGAGI. Written as DNA, the CDR3 is TGTGCCAGCAGTTCACCGGGACAGGGGGACCTCCCCGAAGCTTTCTTT. Translation gives CASSSPGQGDLPEAFF.

CDR3 protein: CAWSKPGSGPGAFF. CDR3 DNA sequence: TGTGCCTGGAGTAAACCTGGCAGTGGCCCGGGAGCTTTCTTT. The rearrangement uses TRBV30 and TRBJ1-1; D is ambiguous. V lost 2 bases and J lost 10, with 20 bases in between. From germline, CDR1 is GTSNPN and CDR2 SVGIG (reference sequence). The CDR3 runs to 14 residues.

This clonotype was observed at least ten times. This sequence joins TRBV11-2 and TRBJ1-1, with D unclear. Trimming took 0 bases from V and 1 from J, leaving 9 bases between them. The CDR3 loop spans 15 amino acids. Germline V gene lookup returns CDR1 SGHAT and CDR2 FQNNGV. The CDR3 region has the DNA TGTGCCAGCAGCTTAGAAGCACCTCCGAACACTGAAGCTTTCTTT. It translates to CASSLEAPPNTEAFF.

Ten or more counts support this clonotype. This chain joins TRBV7-6 and TRBJ2-7; TRBD2 matches 7 bases. V lost 8 bases, J lost 5 bases, and 9 bases stayed unmatched. The V gene's germline CDR1 is SGHVS and CDR2 FNYEAQ. The CDR3 is made up of 13 amino acids. CDR3 nucleotide sequence: TGTGCCAGCGCCGAGGGAGGGCTCCACGAGCAGTACTTC. This translates into CASAEGGLHEQYF. Full variable domain (rest looked up from reference TRBV7-6 and TRBJ2-7): GAGVSQSPRYKVTKRGQDVALRCDPISGHVSLYWYRQALGQGPEFLTYFNYEAQQDKSGLPNDRFSAERPEGSISTLTIQRTEQRDSAMYRCASAEGGLHEQYFGPGTRLTVT.

This clonotype showed up many times. The chain links TRBV28 to TRBJ2-7; D gene ambiguous. The germline CDR1 and CDR2 sequences are MDHEN and SYDVKM. V shed 2 bases and J shed 4 bases, with 3 bases lying between them. The CDR3 length is 11 residues. This CDR3 reads CASSLRYEQYF. For the CDR3, the DNA is TGTGCCAGCAGTTTAAGGTACGAGCAGTACTTC. Complete variable domain (other parts from reference TRBV28 and TRBJ2-7): DVKVTQSSRYLVKRTGEKVFLECVQDMDHENMFWYRQDPGLGLRLIYFSYDVKMKEKGDIPEGYSVSREKKERFSLILESASTNQTSMYLCASSLRYEQYFGPGTRLTVT.

CDR3 residues: CASSPDRGRNTGELFF. In DNA form, the CDR3 reads TGTGCCAGCAGCCCTGACAGGGGGCGCAACACCGGGGAGCTGTTTTTT. The chain couples TRBV12-3 or TRBV12-4 to TRBJ2-2; 10 nucleotides match TRBD1. This CDR3 has 16 amino acids. V dropped 6 bases and J dropped 2; count of bases not matched to a gene: 6.

The table lists this clonotype with many counts. This rearrangement joins TRBV12-3 or TRBV12-4 to TRBJ1-1; D unclear. The CDR3 covers 12 residues. Deletions cut 7 bases from V and 4 bases from J, with 10 bases between. The CDR3 reads CASTSQFTEAFF. The CDR3 DNA is TGTGCCAGCACCTCTCAGTTCACTGAAGCTTTCTTT.

This clonotype was detected many times. The genes are TRBV20-1 and TRBJ1-2, with 7 nucleotides matching TRBD1. There are 12 residues in the CDR3. Germline V gives CDR1 DFQATT, CDR2 SNEGSKA (reference sequence). The V and J ends lost 4 bases and 6 bases, in that order; junction bases with no gene match: 5. The CDR3 nucleotides are TGCAGTGCTACAGGGGGGCCTGATGGCTACACCTTC. Protein: CSATGGPDGYTF.

The table lists this clonotype with many counts. The J gene is TRBJ1-3, the V gene TRBV6-5; possibly TRBD1 for D (6 bases). V was shortened by 1 base and J by 4 bases, with 11 bases between the two germline ends. CDR3 length equals 15 residues. Germline V gene lookup returns CDR1 MNHEY and CDR2 SVGAGI. The CDR3 sequence is CASSYLAGEGNTIYF. Here the CDR3 DNA reads TGTGCCAGCAGTTACTTGGCAGGGGAGGGAAACACCATATATTTT.